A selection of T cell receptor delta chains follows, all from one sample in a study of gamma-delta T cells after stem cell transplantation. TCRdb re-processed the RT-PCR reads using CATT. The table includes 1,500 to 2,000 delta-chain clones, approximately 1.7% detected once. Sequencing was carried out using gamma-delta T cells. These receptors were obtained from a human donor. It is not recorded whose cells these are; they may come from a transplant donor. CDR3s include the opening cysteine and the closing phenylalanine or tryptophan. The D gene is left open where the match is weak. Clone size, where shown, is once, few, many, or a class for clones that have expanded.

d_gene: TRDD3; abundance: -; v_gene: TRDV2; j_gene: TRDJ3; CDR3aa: CACDRYEATGGYYRDTRQMFF; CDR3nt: TGTGCCTGTGACCGGTATGAGGCCACTGGGGGATACTACCGGGACACCCGACAGATGTTTTTC
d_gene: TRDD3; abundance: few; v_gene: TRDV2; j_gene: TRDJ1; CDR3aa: CACDKLGDPDKLIF; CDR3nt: TGTGCCTGTGATAAACTGGGGGATCCCGATAAACTCATCTTT
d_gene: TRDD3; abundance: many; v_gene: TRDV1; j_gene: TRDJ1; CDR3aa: CALGESYWGIQTDKLIF; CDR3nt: TGTGCTCTTGGGGAATCATACTGGGGGATACAAACCGATAAACTCATCTTT
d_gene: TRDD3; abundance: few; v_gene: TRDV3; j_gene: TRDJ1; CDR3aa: CASTPSEVLGDMYTDKLIF; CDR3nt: TGTGCCTCCACCCCCTCCGAGGTACTGGGGGATATGTACACCGATAAACTCATCTTT
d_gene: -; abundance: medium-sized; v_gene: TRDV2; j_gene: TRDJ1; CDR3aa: CACDTWGSSAKLIF; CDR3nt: TGTGCCTGTGACACCTGGGGTTCTTCAGCTAAACTCATCTTT
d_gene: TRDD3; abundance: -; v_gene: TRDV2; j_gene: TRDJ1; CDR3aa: CACDVLGAYTDKLIF; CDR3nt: TGTGCCTGTGATGTACTGGGGGCCTACACCGATAAACTCATCTTT
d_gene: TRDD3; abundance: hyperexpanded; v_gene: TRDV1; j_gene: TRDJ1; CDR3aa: CALGIDTGGSQLGYKLIF; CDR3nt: TGTGCTCTTGGGATCGATACTGGGGGATCCCAACTGGGATATAAACTCATCTTT
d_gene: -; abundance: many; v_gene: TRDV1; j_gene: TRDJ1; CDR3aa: CALGELDPTLVGPKKLIF; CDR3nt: TGTGCTCTTGGGGAACTGGACCCGACTTTGGTGGGTCCCAAGAAACTCATCTTT
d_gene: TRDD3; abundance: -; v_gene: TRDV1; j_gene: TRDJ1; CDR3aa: CALGEWRIPLLGDATGRIELIF; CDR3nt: TGTGCTCTTGGGGAGTGGAGGATCCCCTTACTGGGGGATGCAACTGGGCGAATCGAACTCATCTTT
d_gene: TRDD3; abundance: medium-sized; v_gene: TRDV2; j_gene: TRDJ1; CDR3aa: CACDPLGGYGSDKLIF; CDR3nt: TGTGCCTGTGACCCTCTGGGGGGATATGGGTCCGATAAACTCATCTTT
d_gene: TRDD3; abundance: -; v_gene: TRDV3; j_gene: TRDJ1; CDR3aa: CASTPSEVLGDPSRYTDKLIF; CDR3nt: TGTGCCTCCACCCCCTCCGAGGTACTGGGGGACCCATCTAGGTACACCGATAAACTCATCTTT
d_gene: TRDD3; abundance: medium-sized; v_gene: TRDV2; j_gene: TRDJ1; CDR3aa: CACDPVILGSVYTDKLIF; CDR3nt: TGTGCCTGTGACCCGGTAATACTGGGGTCGGTGTACACCGATAAACTCATCTTT
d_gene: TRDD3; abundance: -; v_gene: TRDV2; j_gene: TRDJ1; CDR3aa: CACDTVVRGGYGKYTDKLIF; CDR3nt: TGTGCCTGTGACACCGTGGTCCGCGGGGGATACGGAAAGTACACCGATAAACTCATCTTT
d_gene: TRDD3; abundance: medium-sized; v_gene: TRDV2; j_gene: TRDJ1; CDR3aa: CACDKLLLGDTHTDKLIF; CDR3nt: TGTGCCTGTGACAAGTTACTACTGGGGGATACCCACACCGATAAACTCATCTTT
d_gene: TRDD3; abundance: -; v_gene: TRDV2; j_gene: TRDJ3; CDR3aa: CACDTLGDTIPSSWDTRQMFF; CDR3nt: TGTGCCTGTGACACGCTGGGGGATACTATCCCCAGCTCCTGGGACACCCGACAGATGTTTTTC
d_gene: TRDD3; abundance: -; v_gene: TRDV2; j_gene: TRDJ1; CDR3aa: CACDPLLGDTRTDKLIF; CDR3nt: TGTGCCTGTGATCCGCTGCTGGGGGACACGCGAACCGATAAACTCATCTTT
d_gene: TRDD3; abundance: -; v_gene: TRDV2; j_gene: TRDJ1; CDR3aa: CACDTLRWGILTDKLIF; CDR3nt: TGTGCCTGTGACACTTTACGGTGGGGGATACTCACCGATAAACTCATCTTT
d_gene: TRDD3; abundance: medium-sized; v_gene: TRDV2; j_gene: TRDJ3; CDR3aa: CACDTGGFHSWDTRQMFF; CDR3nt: TGTGCCTGTGACACGGGGGGATTCCACTCCTGGGACACCCGACAGATGTTTTTC
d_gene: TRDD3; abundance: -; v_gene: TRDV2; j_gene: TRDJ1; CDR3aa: CACDPLLGDEYTDKLIF; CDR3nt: TGTGCCTGTGATCCACTGCTGGGGGACGAGTACACCGATAAACTCATCTTT
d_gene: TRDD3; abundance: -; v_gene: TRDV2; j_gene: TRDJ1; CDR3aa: CSGGLRYTDKLIF; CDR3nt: TGTTCTGGGGGACTACGGTACACCGATAAACTCATCTTT
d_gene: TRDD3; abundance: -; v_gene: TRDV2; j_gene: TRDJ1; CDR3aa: CACELLGAYTDKLIF; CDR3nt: TGTGCCTGTGAACTACTGGGGGCCTACACCGATAAACTCATCTTT
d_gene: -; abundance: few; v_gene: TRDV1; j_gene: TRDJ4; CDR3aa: CALGELGVLSYWRSLKVRPLIF; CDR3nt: TGTGCTCTTGGGGAACTAGGGGTCCTCTCCTACTGGAGGTCCCTAAAGGTCAGACCCCTGATCTTT